This TCR beta chain is drawn from a study of cytomegalovirus exposure and HLA in healthy donors. Background on the study: Most donors, 70% to 85% of roughly 400 genotyped, fell in the Caucasian-associated ancestry cluster.

Study outcomes and limitations: The productive fraction for most TCR beta V segments was about 87% or about 30% in an earlier analysis.

Primers for the PCR totalled 60 Vbeta and 13 Jbeta. The authors' processing: Approximately 9.9 million shared chains were among the approximately 80 million unique TCR beta chains that a later analysis counted. The protocol was immunoSEQ multiplex PCR, while the TCRdb copy is restricted to in-frame clones and leaves out a portion. V, J and clone size derive from that table, while D and trimming were established from the DNA sequence. The table lists 100,000 to 150,000 clones, 74% of them singletons. Those who donated were healthy bone marrow donors. Details on this clone: The antigen remains undetermined.

The V gene lost 1 base and the J gene lost 1 base, with 9 bases spanning the gap. Looked up from germline, CDR1 is SGHAT and CDR2 is FQDESV (reference sequence). This CDR3 has 15 residues. Sequencing input: PBMCs. The TCR comes from a male donor in good health and CMV-seronegative. The chain employs TRBV11-1 and TRBJ2-3; D call uncertain. The CDR3 is CASSLVVGGTDTQYF. CDR3 nucleotides: TGTGCCAGCAGCTTAGTGGTCGGAGGCACAGATACGCAGTATTTT.